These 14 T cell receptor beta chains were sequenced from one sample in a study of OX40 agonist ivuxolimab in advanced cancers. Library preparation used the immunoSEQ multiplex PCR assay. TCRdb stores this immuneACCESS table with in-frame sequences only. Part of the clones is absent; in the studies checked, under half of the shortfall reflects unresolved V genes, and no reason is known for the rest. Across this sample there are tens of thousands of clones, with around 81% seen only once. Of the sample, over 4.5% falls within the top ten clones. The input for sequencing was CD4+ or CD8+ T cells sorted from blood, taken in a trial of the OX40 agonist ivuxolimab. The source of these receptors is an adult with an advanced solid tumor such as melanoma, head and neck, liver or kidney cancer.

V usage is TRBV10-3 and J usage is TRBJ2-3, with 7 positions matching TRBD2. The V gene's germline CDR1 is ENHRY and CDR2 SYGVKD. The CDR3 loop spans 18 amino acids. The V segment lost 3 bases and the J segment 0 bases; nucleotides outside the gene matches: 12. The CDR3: CAISDYGRGKPSTDTQYF. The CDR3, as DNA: TGTGCCATCAGTGACTACGGGCGGGGGAAACCTAGCACAGATACGCAGTATTTT.

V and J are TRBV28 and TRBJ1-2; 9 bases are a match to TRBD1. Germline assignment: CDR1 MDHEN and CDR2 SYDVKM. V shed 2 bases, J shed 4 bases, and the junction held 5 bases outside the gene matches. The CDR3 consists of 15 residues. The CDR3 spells CASSLRDREVYGYTF. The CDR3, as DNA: TGTGCCAGCAGTTTAAGGGACAGGGAGGTCTATGGCTACACCTTC.

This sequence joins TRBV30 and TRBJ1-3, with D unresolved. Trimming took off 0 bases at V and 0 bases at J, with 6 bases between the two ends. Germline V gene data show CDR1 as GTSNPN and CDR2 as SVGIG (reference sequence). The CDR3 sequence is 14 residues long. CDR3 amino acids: CAWSVGLSGNTIYF. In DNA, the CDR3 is TGTGCCTGGAGTGTAGGCCTCTCTGGAAACACCATATATTTT.

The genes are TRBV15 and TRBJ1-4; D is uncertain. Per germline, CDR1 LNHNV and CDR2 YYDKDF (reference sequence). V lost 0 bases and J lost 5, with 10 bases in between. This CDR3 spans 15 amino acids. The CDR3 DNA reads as TGTGCCACCAGCAGAGATAAAGGGCAAAATGAAAAACTGTTTTTT. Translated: CATSRDKGQNEKLFF.

CDR3: CASHGRASHNEQFF. The CDR3 DNA sequence: TGCGCCAGCCATGGGAGGGCCAGTCACAATGAGCAGTTCTTC. The chain combines TRBV10-2 with TRBJ2-1; TRBD2 matches at 7 bases. The CDR3 is 14 amino acids. CDR1 is WSHSY and CDR2 is SAAADI in the germline V gene. V dropped 8 bases and J dropped 5; count of bases not matched to a gene: 9.

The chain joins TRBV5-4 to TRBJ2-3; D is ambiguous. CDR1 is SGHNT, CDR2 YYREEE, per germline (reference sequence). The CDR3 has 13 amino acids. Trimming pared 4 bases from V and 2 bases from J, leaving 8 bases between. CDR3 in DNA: TGTGCCAGCAGCATTCTCATCACAGATACGCAGTATTTT. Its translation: CASSILITDTQYF.

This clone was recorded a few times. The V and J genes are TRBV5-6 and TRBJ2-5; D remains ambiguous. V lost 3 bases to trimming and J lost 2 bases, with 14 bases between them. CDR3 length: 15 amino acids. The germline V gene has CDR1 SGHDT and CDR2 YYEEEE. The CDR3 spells CASSYRPSLQETQYF. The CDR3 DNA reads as TGTGCCAGCAGCTATAGACCTTCCTTGCAAGAGACCCAGTACTTC.

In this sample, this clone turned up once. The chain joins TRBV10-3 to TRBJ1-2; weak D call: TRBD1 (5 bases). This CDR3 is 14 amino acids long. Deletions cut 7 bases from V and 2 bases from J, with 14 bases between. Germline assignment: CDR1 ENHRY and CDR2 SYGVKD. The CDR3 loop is CAIISDGGNYGYTF. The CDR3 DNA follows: TGTGCCATCATCTCGGACGGGGGGAACTATGGCTACACCTTC.

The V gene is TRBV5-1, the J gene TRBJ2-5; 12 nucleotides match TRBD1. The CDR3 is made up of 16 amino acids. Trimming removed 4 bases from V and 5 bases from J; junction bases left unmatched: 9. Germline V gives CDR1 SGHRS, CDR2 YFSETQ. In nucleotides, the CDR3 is TGCGCCAGCAGCCTGCGGGGACAGGGGGCTTCGGAGACCCAGTACTTC. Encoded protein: CASSLRGQGASETQYF.

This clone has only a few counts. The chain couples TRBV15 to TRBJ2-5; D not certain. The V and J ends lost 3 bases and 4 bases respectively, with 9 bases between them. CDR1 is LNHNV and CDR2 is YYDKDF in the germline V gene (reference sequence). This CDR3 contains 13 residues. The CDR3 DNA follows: TGTGCCACCAGCAGGACAATCCGAGAGACCCAGTACTTC. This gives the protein CATSRTIRETQYF.

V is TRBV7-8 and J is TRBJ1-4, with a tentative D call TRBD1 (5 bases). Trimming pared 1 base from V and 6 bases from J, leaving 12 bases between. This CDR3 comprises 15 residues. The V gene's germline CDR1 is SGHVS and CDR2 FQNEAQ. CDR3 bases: TGTGCCAGCAGCTTAGAAGGGGTGGATGATGAAAAACTGTTTTTT. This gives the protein CASSLEGVDDEKLFF.

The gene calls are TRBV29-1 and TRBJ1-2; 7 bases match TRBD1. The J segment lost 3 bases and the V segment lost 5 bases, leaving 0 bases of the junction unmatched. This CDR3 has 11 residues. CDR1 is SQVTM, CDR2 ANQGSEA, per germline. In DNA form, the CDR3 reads TGCAGCGTTCAGGGGGACTATGGCTACACCTTC. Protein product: CSVQGDYGYTF. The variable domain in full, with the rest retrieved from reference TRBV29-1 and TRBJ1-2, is SAVISQKPSRDICQRGTSLTIQCQVDSQVTMMFWYRQQPGQSLTLIATANQGSEATYESGFVIDKFPISRPNLTFSTLTVSNMSPEDSSIYLCSVQGDYGYTFGSGTRLTVV.

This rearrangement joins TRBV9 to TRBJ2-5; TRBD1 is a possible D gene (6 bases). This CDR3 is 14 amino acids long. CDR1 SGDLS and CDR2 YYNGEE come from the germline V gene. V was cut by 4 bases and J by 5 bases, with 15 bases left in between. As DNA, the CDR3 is TGTGCCAGCAGCTCCGGACAGTCGGCCGAGACCCAGTACTTC. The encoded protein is CASSSGQSAETQYF.

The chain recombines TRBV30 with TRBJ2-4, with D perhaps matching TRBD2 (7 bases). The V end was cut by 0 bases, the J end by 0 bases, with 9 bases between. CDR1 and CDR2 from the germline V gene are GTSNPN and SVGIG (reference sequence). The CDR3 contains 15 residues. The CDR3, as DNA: TGTGCCTGGAGTGTAGGGGGGGGAGCCAAAAACATTCAGTACTTC. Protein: CAWSVGGGAKNIQYF.